This T cell receptor (beta chain) came from a study of blood T cell repertoires in COVID-19. Study information: COVID-19 samples from acute and convalescent phases originated in the United States, Italy and Spain. The cDNA or gDNA used as material had been derived from T cells, B-cell-depleted T cells, or PBMCs.

The ends were cut back, 0 bases at V and 8 bases at J, with 13 bases in the middle. Germline V gives CDR1 LGHNA, CDR2 YNFKEQ. The CDR3 extends over 14 amino acids. In the authors' workflow: Counts of nucleated cells, estimated from reference gene primer amplification, were obtained. Assay used: immunoSEQ multiplex PCR; TCRdb lists only in-frame clones, some missing. V, J and clone size were drawn from that table, and D and trimming were deduced from the DNA. The table records 310,000 or so clones, over 80% of them present only once. Seattle-derived patients entered the study during active infection and were followed longitudinally.

The sequence was obtained from a man aged 25-40 years with COVID-19, enrolled during active disease. What was sequenced was peripheral blood. The chain employs TRBV4-2 and TRBJ1-1; D possibly corresponds to TRBD1 (5 bases). This CDR3 is CASSQEFQGQEAFF. As DNA, the CDR3 is TGTGCCAGCAGCCAAGAATTTCAGGGCCAGGAAGCTTTCTTT.